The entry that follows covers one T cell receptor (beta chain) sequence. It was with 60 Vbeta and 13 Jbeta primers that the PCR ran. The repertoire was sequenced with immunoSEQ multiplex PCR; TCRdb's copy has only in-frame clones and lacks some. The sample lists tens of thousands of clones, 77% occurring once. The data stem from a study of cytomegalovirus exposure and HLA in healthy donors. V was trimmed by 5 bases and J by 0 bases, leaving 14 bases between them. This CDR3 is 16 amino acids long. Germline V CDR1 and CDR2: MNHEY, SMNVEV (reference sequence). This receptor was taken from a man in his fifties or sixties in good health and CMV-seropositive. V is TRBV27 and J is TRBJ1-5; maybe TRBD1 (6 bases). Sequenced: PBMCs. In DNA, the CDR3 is TGTGCCAGCAGTGCAGTCGGACAGTATAGCAATCAGCCCCAGCATTTT. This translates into CASSAVGQYSNQPQHF.